These 3 T cell receptor beta chains were all obtained from the same sample, sequenced in a study of blood T cell repertoires in COVID-19. Using immunoSEQ multiplex PCR, the repertoire was profiled, and TCRdb retains in-frame clones only, with some absent. This table holds approximately 89,000 clones, 70% to 90% found once. The sequencing sample was made of peripheral blood. The receptors stem from a man in his 70s with acute or convalescent COVID-19.

The chain links TRBV6-1 to TRBJ2-3; possibly TRBD1 for D (6 bases). The V and J ends lost 3 bases and 0 bases respectively, with 7 bases between them. Per the germline V gene, CDR1 is MNHNS and CDR2 is SASEGT. The CDR3 consists of 14 residues. For the CDR3, the DNA is TGTGCCAGCAGTGAGGGGGCGAGCACAGATACGCAGTATTTT. Its protein is CASSEGASTDTQYF.

This chain joins TRBV7-2 and TRBJ2-7, with 8 bases matching TRBD2. CDR1 is SGHTA and CDR2 is FQGNSA in the germline V gene. CDR3 length: 15 residues. The V gene end was trimmed by 5 bases and the J gene end by 5 bases; junction bases not matched to a gene: 11. The CDR3 spells CASSPTGTSNHEQYF. CDR3 coding DNA: TGTGCCAGCAGCCCAACCGGGACTAGTAATCACGAGCAGTACTTC.

The chain is built from TRBV7-3 and TRBJ2-2; D perhaps matches TRBD1 (5 bases). Germline CDR1 SGHTA, CDR2 FQGTGA. Trimming left V 5 bases short and J 1 base short, with 8 bases between. CDR3 size: 14 residues. CDR3 in amino acids: CASSRQQNTGELFF. The CDR3 DNA reads TGTGCCAGCAGCCGACAGCAGAACACCGGGGAGCTGTTTTTT.